This T cell receptor (beta chain) was recorded in a study of spatial heterogeneity in lung cancer. Study as a whole: More beta-chain than alpha-chain sequences were consistently detected.

All TCR cDNA molecules were individually tagged with a unique molecular identifier. One entry per CDR3 protein, called by TCRdb with MiXCR from the 5' RACE reads. The sample has some 85,000 distinct CDR3 sequences, 15% to 20% seen once. This sample's time point: sample taken at primary tumor resection. No cells were sorted before sequencing. The whole RNA sequenced was extracted from tumor, nontumor lung or frozen PBMC. Overall study findings and caveats: Blood carried ubiquitous expanded tumor TCRs more at resection than follow-up.

Germline V gene sequence: CDR1 DFQATT, CDR2 SNEGSKA (reference sequence). The V end was cut by 3 bases, the J end by 4 bases, with 10 bases between. This CDR3 region has 13 residues. This clonotype appeared many times. The antigen is undetermined. This chain links TRBV20-1 with TRBJ2-1; D tentatively reads TRBD1 or TRBD2 (5 bases each). This receptor was obtained from a male donor with early-stage non-small cell lung cancer. The material was PBMCs, obtained at surgery. The CDR3 sequence: CSASGAQYNEQFF. The DNA of the CDR3 is TGCAGTGCTAGCGGGGCACAATACAATGAGCAGTTCTTC.